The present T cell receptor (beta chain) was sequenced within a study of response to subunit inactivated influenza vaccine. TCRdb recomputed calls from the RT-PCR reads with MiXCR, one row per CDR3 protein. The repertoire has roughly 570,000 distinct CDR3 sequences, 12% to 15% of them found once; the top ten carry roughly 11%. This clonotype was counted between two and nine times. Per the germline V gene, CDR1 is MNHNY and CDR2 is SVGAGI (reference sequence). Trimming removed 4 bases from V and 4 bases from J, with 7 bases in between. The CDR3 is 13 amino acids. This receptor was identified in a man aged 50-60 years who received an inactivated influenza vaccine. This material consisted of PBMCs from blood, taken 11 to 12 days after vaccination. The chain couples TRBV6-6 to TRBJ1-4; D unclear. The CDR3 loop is CASSFQLNEKLFF. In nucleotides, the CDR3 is TGTGCCAGCAGTTTTCAGCTTAATGAAAAACTGTTTTTT.